Included here is one T cell receptor beta chain sequence, with context. The antigen is not known. The identical CDR3 is also encoded by other nucleotide sequences in the sample. Trimming shortened V by 5 bases and J by 1 base, and 8 bases separated the two germline ends. The germline gives CDR1 MNHEY, CDR2 SVGAGI. The CDR3 has 13 residues. These data come from a study of cytomegalovirus exposure and HLA in healthy donors. Across the study: The approximately 130 validation repertoires and the roughly 680 first-cohort repertoires shared a platform, a later analysis reported. Overall study findings and caveats: A classifier reportedly called cytomegalovirus status with high sensitivity and specificity.

Here immunoSEQ multiplex PCR was the method, and the copy in TCRdb shows in-frame clones only, minus some. The sample has 300,000 or so clones, approximately 85% seen once; the top ten hold about 0.96%. The rearrangement uses TRBV6-5 and TRBJ1-1; possible D gene TRBD1, 5 bases. Sequenced material: PBMCs. The clonotype originates from a man aged 25 to 45 in good health and CMV-seronegative. CDR3 DNA: TGTGCCAGCAGTCGAGACAGGAACACTGAAGCTTTCTTT. It codes for CASSRDRNTEAFF.